Each of the 22 T cell receptor beta chains below was sequenced from the same sample in a study of CD8 T cells in ankylosing spondylitis listed by TCRdb under 2017. Beyond this particular receptor, the publication reports: A TCR beta motif made up of several highly homologous amino acid variants appeared to be characteristic of blood from ankylosing spondylitis patients.

Their cognate antigens are unknown. Library creation used 5' RACE. Reads for this sample came from an Illumina HiSeq 2500. The public reads were reprocessed in TCRdb via fastp at Q25 and MiXCR, keeping in-frame beta chains. When rows share a CDR3 protein, they turn into one entry using the most common DNA and genes. For this sample the table gives fewer than 550,000 distinct CDR3 sequences, of which about 5.2% were detected only once. 3.5% of the sample goes to the ten largest clones. The source material was blood, either unsorted or a sorted T cell fraction (not recorded which). These receptors came from a male donor with ankylosing spondylitis.

This clonotype has ten or more counts. The rearrangement links TRBV18 to TRBJ2-7; 11 bases are shared with TRBD1. Germline trimming cut 3 bases from V and 5 bases from J; bases unmatched to any gene: 9. The germline gives CDR1 KGHSH, CDR2 LQKENI. There are 16 residues in the CDR3. The CDR3 DNA reads TGTGCCAGCTCACCCTACGGACAGGGGGCTTCCCACGAGCAGTACTTC. It encodes CASSPYGQGASHEQYF.

This clonotype came up many times. This chain joins TRBV20-1 and TRBJ1-1; D ambiguous. This CDR3 region has 12 residues. Germline-derived CDR1 and CDR2 are DFQATT and SNEGSKA (reference sequence). Trimming shortened V by 4 bases and J by 0 bases, and 6 bases separated the two germline ends. CDR3 nucleotide sequence: TGCAGTGCTACCATGCTGAACACTGAAGCTTTCTTT. It codes for CSATMLNTEAFF.

This clonotype was seen many times. The chain joins TRBV10-2 to TRBJ2-1; D perhaps matches TRBD2 (5 bases). Per the germline V gene, CDR1 is WSHSY and CDR2 is SAAADI. V lost 7 bases and J 8 bases, leaving 12 bases between the germline ends. The CDR3 length is 12 residues. CDR3 amino acids: CASISLDYEQFF. For the CDR3, the DNA is TGCGCCAGCATTTCACTAGACTATGAGCAGTTCTTC.

This clonotype has more than one count but fewer than ten. The chain recombines TRBV7-2 with TRBJ1-2, with D perhaps matching TRBD1 (5 bases). In germline, CDR1 is SGHTA, CDR2 FQGNSA. V was clipped by 5 bases and J by 6 bases, with 16 bases between them. There are 14 residues in the CDR3. The CDR3: CASSEQTGLNGYTF. CDR3 nucleotides: TGTGCCAGCAGCGAACAAACGGGGCTTAATGGCTACACCTTC.

This clonotype was detected a few times. The rearrangement joins TRBV10-3 to TRBJ2-3, with D perhaps matching TRBD2 (6 bases). This CDR3 contains 16 residues. From germline, CDR1 is ENHRY and CDR2 SYGVKD. V lost 8 bases and J 5 bases, leaving 23 bases between the germline ends. The chain's CDR3 is CAIGGLEGTWGDTQYF. CDR3 in DNA: TGTGCCATCGGCGGATTGGAGGGGACTTGGGGAGATACGCAGTATTTT.

V and J are TRBV20-1 and TRBJ2-2; D possibly corresponds to TRBD2 (5 bases). The germline CDR1 and CDR2 sequences are DFQATT and SNEGSKA (reference sequence). V was cut by 4 bases and J by 1 base, with 13 bases left in between. The CDR3 runs 15 residues. CDR3 sequence reads: CSAISLAENTGELFF. In nucleotides, the CDR3 is TGCAGTGCTATTTCGCTAGCAGAGAACACCGGGGAGCTGTTTTTT.

This clonotype showed up many times. The V call is TRBV20-1, the J call TRBJ2-2, with no clear D. This CDR3 is built from 13 residues. V shed 1 base and J shed 6 bases, with 9 bases lying between them. CDR1 DFQATT and CDR2 SNEGSKA come from the germline V gene (reference sequence). CDR3 residues: CSARVGASGELFF. The DNA of the CDR3 is TGCAGTGCTAGAGTAGGAGCGTCCGGGGAGCTGTTTTTT.

V and J are TRBV4-1 and TRBJ2-1, with 8 bases fitting TRBD1. Germline V gives CDR1 MGHRA, CDR2 YSYEKL. The V and J ends lost 3 bases and 5 bases, in that order; junction bases with no gene match: 9. This CDR3 has 16 residues. The CDR3 sequence: CASSHAGTGINNEQFF. CDR3 nucleotide sequence: TGCGCCAGCAGCCATGCCGGGACAGGTATCAACAATGAGCAGTTCTTC.

This clonotype was recorded at least ten times. This chain uses TRBV28 with TRBJ1-6, with a tentative D call TRBD1 (5 bases). Between the trimmed V and J ends, which lost 11 bases and 7 bases, there was a span of 12 bases. The CDR3 is 12 amino acids. The germline V gene encodes CDR1 MDHEN and CDR2 SYDVKM. The CDR3 sequence: CAAGGENSPLHF. The CDR3 bases are TGTGCCGCTGGGGGGGAGAATTCACCCCTCCACTTT.

Many counts were recorded for this clonotype. The chain uses TRBV2 and TRBJ2-1; TRBD1 matches 9 bases. Germline CDR1 reads SNHLY; CDR2 reads FYNNEI. The CDR3 consists of 14 residues. V was pared by 7 bases and J by 6 bases, with 7 bases of the junction left unmatched. DNA of the CDR3: TGTGCCAGCACCCCGGGACAGGGATTCAATGAGCAGTTCTTC. This codes for CASTPGQGFNEQFF.

Ten or more counts support this clonotype. The genes are TRBV24-1 and TRBJ1-1; a weak D match, TRBD1 (5 bases). V was shortened by 7 bases and J by 6 bases, with 23 bases between the two germline ends. The CDR3 covers 16 residues. Germline-derived CDR1 and CDR2 are KGHDR and SFDVKD. The CDR3 loop reads CATSDGTAGWTSEAFF. The DNA of the CDR3 is TGTGCCACCAGCGACGGGACCGCAGGTTGGACGTCTGAAGCTTTCTTT.

This clonotype was counted ten times or more. The chain carries TRBV27 and TRBJ2-1; D perhaps matches TRBD2 (5 bases). Trimming removed 4 bases at V and 2 bases at J, with 15 bases between. Germline V gene lookup returns CDR1 MNHEY and CDR2 SMNVEV (reference sequence). The CDR3 has 16 residues. CDR3 sequence (DNA): TGTGCCAGCAGTTCTCCTAGCATCCCGACCTACAATGAGCAGTTCTTC. Its protein product is CASSSPSIPTYNEQFF.

This clonotype occurred a few times. The rearrangement links TRBV7-9 to TRBJ1-3; 7 nucleotides line up with TRBD1. The CDR3 consists of 15 residues. Germline CDR1 SEHNR, CDR2 FQNEAQ (reference sequence). V lost 2 bases, J lost 9 bases, and 10 bases stayed unmatched. DNA for the CDR3: TGTGCCAGCAGCTTAAGACAGGGAGATGGAGCCACCATATATTTT. Translated: CASSLRQGDGATIYF.

This clonotype was counted many times. DNA of the CDR3: TGCGCCAGCAGCCAAGACACTAGGACAGGGAACTATGGCTACACCTTC. It codes for CASSQDTRTGNYGYTF. This chain connects TRBV4-1 to TRBJ1-2, with 8 bases that match TRBD1. CDR1 and CDR2 from the germline V gene are MGHRA and YSYEKL. This CDR3 is 16 amino acids long. Trimming at V came to 0 bases and at J to 2 bases, leaving 5 bases not matched to a gene.

This rearrangement joins TRBV4-3 to TRBJ2-5, with 8 bases aligning to TRBD1. The J segment lost 5 bases and the V segment lost 8 bases, leaving 7 bases of the junction unmatched. The length of the CDR3 is 13 residues. Germline CDR1 LGHNA, CDR2 YSLEER. The CDR3 DNA reads TGCGCCAGCGGGCCCCAGGGGGCCGAGACCCAGTACTTC. Translating it yields CASGPQGAETQYF.

In this sample, this clonotype turned up a few times. This chain links TRBV5-1 with TRBJ2-7; D is unclear. The V gene lost 1 base and the J gene lost 7 bases, with 18 bases spanning the gap. The germline V gene encodes CDR1 SGHRS and CDR2 YFSETQ. The length of the CDR3 is 15 residues. The CDR3 sequence: CASSLQVVGVGEQYF. The CDR3 bases are TGCGCCAGCAGCTTGCAAGTTGTTGGGGTTGGAGAGCAGTACTTC.

This clonotype was recorded many times. The rearrangement uses TRBV20-1 and TRBJ2-3; 9 positions match TRBD1. This CDR3 spans 14 amino acids. The V gene's germline CDR1 is DFQATT and CDR2 SNEGSKA (reference sequence). V lost 4 bases and J lost 4; bases outside the gene matches: 6. Here the CDR3 reads CSANRDRAPDTQYF. Written as DNA, the CDR3 is TGCAGTGCTAACCGGGACAGGGCCCCAGATACGCAGTATTTT.

This clonotype was counted ten times or more. The gene calls are TRBV6-1 and TRBJ2-2; D gene uncertain. The V end lost 6 bases, the J end lost 7 bases, and 12 bases lay between the germline ends. Germline assignment: CDR1 MNHNS and CDR2 SASEGT. The CDR3 has 13 amino acids. The CDR3 bases are TGTGCCAGCAGACGAGACCGTTACGGGGAGCTGTTTTTT. Encoded protein: CASRRDRYGELFF.

The chain employs TRBV16 and TRBJ1-1, with 7 nucleotides matching TRBD1. The CDR3 is made up of 15 amino acids. V shed 2 bases and J 1 base; nucleotides not matched to a gene: 4. From germline, CDR1 is KGHSY and CDR2 FQNENV. The chain's CDR3 is CASSQQGGPNTEAFF. The DNA of the CDR3 is TGTGCCAGCAGCCAACAGGGGGGGCCGAACACTGAAGCTTTCTTT.

In its sample, this clonotype was seen many times. The chain joins TRBV7-8 to TRBJ2-7, with D maybe TRBD2 (6 bases). V was clipped by 5 bases and J by 7 bases, with 12 bases between them. CDR1 SGHVS and CDR2 FQNEAQ come from the germline V gene. This CDR3 comprises 12 residues. The CDR3 bases are TGTGCCAGCAGCCCATGGGACTGGGAGCAGTACTTC. Protein product: CASSPWDWEQYF. The variable domain in full, with the rest retrieved from reference TRBV7-8 and TRBJ2-7, is GAGVSQSPRYKVAKRGQDVALRCDPISGHVSLFWYQQALGQGPEFLTYFQNEAQLDKSGLPSDRFFAERPEGSVSTLKIQRTQQEDSAVYLCASSPWDWEQYFGPGTRLTVT.

The sample holds many counts of this clonotype. The CDR3 coding sequence is TGTGCCAGCAGCTTCGGGCTCACCAATCAGCCCCAGCATTTT. It translates to CASSFGLTNQPQHF. The genes are TRBV7-2 and TRBJ1-5; D call uncertain. Deletions cut 3 bases from V and 3 bases from J, with 9 bases between. The length of the CDR3 is 14 residues. Germline CDR1 SGHTA, CDR2 FQGNSA.

This clonotype showed up many times. The rearrangement joins TRBV20-1 to TRBJ1-5; maybe TRBD1 (5 bases). Germline V gives CDR1 DFQATT, CDR2 SNEGSKA (reference sequence). The CDR3 totals 15 residues. V was shortened by 1 base and J by 0 bases, with 10 bases between the two germline ends. DNA of the CDR3: TGCAGTGCTAGAGGTTGGGGGAATAGCAATCAGCCCCAGCATTTT. It yields the protein CSARGWGNSNQPQHF.